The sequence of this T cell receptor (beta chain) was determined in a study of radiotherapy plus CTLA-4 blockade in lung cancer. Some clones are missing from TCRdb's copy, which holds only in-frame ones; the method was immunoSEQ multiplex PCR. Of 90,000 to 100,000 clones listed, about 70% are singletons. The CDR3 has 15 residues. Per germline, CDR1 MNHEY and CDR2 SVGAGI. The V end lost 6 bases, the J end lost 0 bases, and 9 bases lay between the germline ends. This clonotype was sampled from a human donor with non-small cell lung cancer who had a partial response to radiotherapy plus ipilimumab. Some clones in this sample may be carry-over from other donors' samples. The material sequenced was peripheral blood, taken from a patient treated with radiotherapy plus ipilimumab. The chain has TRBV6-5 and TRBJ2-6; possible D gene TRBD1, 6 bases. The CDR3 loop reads CASRGALSGANVLTF. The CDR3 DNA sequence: TGTGCCAGCAGGGGGGCCCTCTCTGGGGCCAACGTCCTGACTTTC.